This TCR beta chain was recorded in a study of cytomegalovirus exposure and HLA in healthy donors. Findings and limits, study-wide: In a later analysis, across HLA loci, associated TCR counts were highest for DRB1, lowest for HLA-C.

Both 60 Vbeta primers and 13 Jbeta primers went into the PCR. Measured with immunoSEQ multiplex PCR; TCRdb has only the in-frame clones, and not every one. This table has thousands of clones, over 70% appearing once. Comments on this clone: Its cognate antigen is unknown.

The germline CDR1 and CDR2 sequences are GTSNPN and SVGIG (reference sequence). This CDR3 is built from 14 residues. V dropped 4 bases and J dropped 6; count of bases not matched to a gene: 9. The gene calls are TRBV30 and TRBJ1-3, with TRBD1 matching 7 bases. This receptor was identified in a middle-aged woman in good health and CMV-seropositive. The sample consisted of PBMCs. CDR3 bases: TGTGCCTGGATGCCCCGGGACAGACCAAACACCATATATTTT. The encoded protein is CAWMPRDRPNTIYF.